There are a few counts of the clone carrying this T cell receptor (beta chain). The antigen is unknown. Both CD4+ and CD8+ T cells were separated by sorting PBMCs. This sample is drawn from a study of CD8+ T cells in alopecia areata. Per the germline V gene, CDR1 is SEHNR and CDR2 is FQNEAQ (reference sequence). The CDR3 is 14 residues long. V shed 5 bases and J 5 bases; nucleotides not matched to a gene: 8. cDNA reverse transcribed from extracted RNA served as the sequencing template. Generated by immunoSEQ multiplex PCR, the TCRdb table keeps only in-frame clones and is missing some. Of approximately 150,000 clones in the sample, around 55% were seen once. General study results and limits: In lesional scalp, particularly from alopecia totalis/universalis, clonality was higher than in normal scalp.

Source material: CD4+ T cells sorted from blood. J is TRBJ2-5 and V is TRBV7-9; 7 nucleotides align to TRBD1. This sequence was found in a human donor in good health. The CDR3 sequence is CASSRQGPRETQYF. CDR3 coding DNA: TGTGCCAGCAGCCGACAGGGACCGCGGGAGACCCAGTACTTC.